The 9 T cell receptor beta chains below come from one sample, sequenced in a study of read filtering for tumor transcriptome and immune sequencing. The library was built from about 0.4 ug RNA with molecular barcoded adaptors for alpha/delta and beta/gamma chains. TCRdb re-called the reads through MiXCR, storing one row per CDR3 protein. The repertoire holds 30,000 to 45,000 distinct CDR3 sequences, with roughly an eighth as singletons. What was sequenced was a population of CD138-negative cells sorted from bone marrow. These receptor sequences come from a donor at least 40 years old with multiple myeloma.

This clonotype was detected many times. The chain couples TRBV11-2 to TRBJ2-1; 9 positions agree with TRBD1. Germline values: CDR1 SGHAT, CDR2 FQNNGV. This CDR3 has 14 amino acids. V was clipped by 4 bases and J by 6 bases; unmatched bases: 4. In nucleotides, the CDR3 is TGTGCCAGCAGCTGGACAGGGGAAGGCAATGAGCAGTTCTTC. Translation gives CASSWTGEGNEQFF.

Comment on this clonotype: Since a much larger clone is just one base distant, this may be a read error. CDR3 nucleotide sequence: TGCAGTACTAGTCCGGGGGCCGGCACAGATACGCAGTATTTT. It encodes CSTSPGAGTDTQYF. The chain carries TRBV20-1 and TRBJ2-3; D tentatively fits TRBD1 or TRBD2 (6 bases each). Germline assignment: CDR1 DFQATT and CDR2 SNEGSKA (reference sequence). The CDR3 has 14 amino acids.

Notes on this clonotype: The junction differs from germline at one of its ends, possibly a read error. The rearrangement links TRBV19 to TRBJ2-1, with TRBD2 matching 8 bases. Looked up from germline, CDR1 is LNHDA and CDR2 is SQIVND (reference sequence). The CDR3 is made up of 14 amino acids. CDR3 protein: CASSHGTSLNEQFF. CDR3 nucleotides: TGTGCCAGTAGCCACGGGACTAGTCTCAATGAACAGTTCTTC.

This clonotype occurred many times. The chain uses TRBV20-1 and TRBJ1-1; D remains ambiguous. Trimming stripped 8 bases from V and 2 bases from J, with 15 bases between. This CDR3 comprises 13 residues. Germline values: CDR1 DFQATT, CDR2 SNEGSKA (reference sequence). The CDR3 nucleotides are TGCAGTCCATCCCCGGACGGAAACACTGAAGCTTTCTTT. Translation gives CSPSPDGNTEAFF.

At least ten counts were recorded for this clonotype. This CDR3 is CASSLAGSGGLFF. The CDR3, as DNA: TGTGCCAGCAGCTTAGCGGGGTCCGGGGGCCTGTTTTTT. The genes are TRBV7-2 and TRBJ1-4; D is possibly TRBD1 (6 bases). CDR1 SGHTA and CDR2 FQGNSA come from the germline V gene. CDR3 length: 13 residues. V gave up 0 bases and J gave up 14 bases, with 13 bases separating them.

This chain links TRBV7-2 with TRBJ2-3, with TRBD1 matching over 7 bases. The germline V gene encodes CDR1 SGHTA and CDR2 FQGNSA. The V and J ends lost 4 bases and 6 bases, in that order; junction bases with no gene match: 10. The CDR3 loop spans 15 amino acids. The CDR3 sequence: CASSSPQDRRDTQYF. CDR3 sequence (DNA): TGTGCCAGCAGCTCCCCCCAGGACAGGCGGGATACGCAGTATTTT.

This clonotype was seen repeatedly, ten times or more. The chain uses TRBV6-6 and TRBJ1-6; D is uncertain. Germline V lookup: CDR1 MNHNY, CDR2 SVGAGI (reference sequence). The V end lost 5 bases, the J end lost 5 bases, and 13 bases lay between the germline ends. The CDR3 is 15 residues long. CDR3 sequence: CASSPGEGNNSPLHF. The CDR3 DNA is TGTGCCAGCAGTCCCGGGGAGGGAAATAATTCACCCCTCCACTTT.

This clonotype was picked up many times. The V call is TRBV19, the J call TRBJ2-2; D is ambiguous. The germline V and J ends were trimmed by 5 bases and 4 bases, with 8 bases remaining between them. CDR3 size: 13 residues. Germline CDR1 LNHDA, CDR2 SQIVND (reference sequence). The CDR3 sequence is CASSFESTGELFF. The CDR3 DNA reads TGTGCCAGTAGTTTCGAGAGCACCGGGGAGCTGTTTTTT.

This clonotype has a handful of counts. V is TRBV4-1 and J is TRBJ1-2; tentatively, D is TRBD1 (6 bases). This CDR3 has 14 amino acids. Looked up from germline, CDR1 is MGHRA and CDR2 is YSYEKL. Deletions cut 0 bases from V and 5 bases from J, with 10 bases between. CDR3 DNA: TGCGCCAGCAGCCAAGATCGAACAGGGTATGGCTACACCTTC. Translated, it gives CASSQDRTGYGYTF.